This T cell receptor (beta chain) was found in a study of PD-1 and CTLA-4 blockade in melanoma. In this sample, this clone is medium-sized (0.01 to 0.1%). CDR1 and CDR2 (germline): SEHNR, FQNEAQ (reference sequence). The CDR3 runs to 15 residues. The V gene lost 5 bases and the J gene lost 1 base, with 14 bases spanning the gap. TCRdb keeps only in-frame clones here, not all; method: immunoSEQ multiplex PCR. This table holds about 16,000 clones, about 70% found once. The rearrangement uses TRBV7-9 and TRBJ1-1, with D hard to call. This sequence was found in a human donor with melanoma. Sequencing used CD8+ T cells from peripheral blood, obtained from a patient given anti-PD-1 treatment. CDR3 protein: CASSPLSVGNTEAFF. The CDR3 nucleotides read TGTGCCAGCAGCCCCCTTTCCGTAGGGAACACTGAAGCTTTCTTT.